These 7 T cell receptor beta chains were all obtained from the same sample, sequenced in a study of early T cells in non-severe SARS-CoV-2 infection. TCRdb reprocessed the 5' RACE reads with MiXCR, giving one entry per CDR3 protein. The table lists 32,000 or so distinct CDR3 sequences, 5% of them singletons. The sequencing input was whole blood. The source is an adult who was a healthcare worker with PCR-confirmed SARS-CoV-2 infection or an uninfected control (not recorded which).

V gene TRBV6-2 or TRBV6-3 combines with J gene TRBJ1-2; D might be TRBD1 (5 bases). The ends were cut back, 4 bases at V and 4 bases at J, with 13 bases in the middle. Germline V gene lookup returns CDR1 MNHEY and CDR2 SVGEGT. CDR3 size: 14 residues. The CDR3 is CASSSPRQGYGYTF. The CDR3 bases are TGTGCCAGCAGTTCCCCGCGGCAGGGCTATGGCTACACCTTC.

The chain uses TRBV3-1 and TRBJ2-7; weak D call: TRBD2 (5 bases). Germline lookup yields CDR1 LGHDT and CDR2 YNNKEL (reference sequence). The V gene lost 3 bases and the J gene lost 1 base, with 10 bases spanning the gap. The CDR3 is 14 residues long. The CDR3: CASSQGGFSYEQYF. CDR3 coding DNA: TGTGCCAGCAGCCAGGGCGGGTTTTCCTACGAGCAGTACTTC.

In its sample, this clonotype was seen a few times. The V gene is TRBV4-2, the J gene TRBJ1-1; D unresolved. Deletions cut 2 bases from V and 7 bases from J, with 14 bases between. CDR1 and CDR2 (germline): LGHNA, YNFKEQ. The CDR3 covers 14 residues. CDR3 coding DNA: TGTGCCAGCAGCCAAAACCGGGCCAGCAGTGAAGCTTTCTTT. Amino acids: CASSQNRASSEAFF.

There are many counts of this clonotype. This chain uses TRBV6-2 or TRBV6-3 with TRBJ1-6; D ambiguous. CDR1 MNHEY and CDR2 SVGEGT come from the germline V gene. The length of the CDR3 is 16 residues. The V end lost 7 bases, the J end lost 2 bases, and 15 bases lay between the germline ends. The CDR3 loop reads CASIDRETAYNSPLHF. The CDR3 DNA sequence: TGTGCCAGCATAGATCGAGAAACAGCCTATAATTCACCCCTCCACTTT.

This clonotype was counted many times. The chain is built from TRBV7-3 and TRBJ1-1; possibly TRBD1 for D (5 bases). The CDR3 consists of 13 residues. The ends were cut back, 6 bases at V and 1 base at J, with 9 bases in the middle. Germline CDR1 reads SGHTA; CDR2 reads FQGTGA. CDR3 residues: CASREGPNTEAFF. As DNA, the CDR3 is TGTGCCAGCAGAGAGGGACCGAACACTGAAGCTTTCTTT.

There are many counts of this clonotype. The chain joins TRBV2 to TRBJ2-1; no definite D call. Germline V lookup: CDR1 SNHLY, CDR2 FYNNEI. Deletions cut 5 bases from V and 0 bases from J, with 14 bases between. The CDR3 totals 16 residues. CDR3: CASSKGSFLSYNEQFF. The CDR3, as DNA: TGTGCCAGCAGTAAAGGGTCATTTCTCTCCTACAATGAGCAGTTCTTC. Filled out from reference TRBV2 and TRBJ2-1, the complete variable domain reads EPEVTQTPSHQVTQMGQEVILRCVPISNHLYFYWYRQILGQKVEFLVSFYNNEISEKSEIFDDQFSVERPDGSNFTLKIRSTKLEDSAMYFCASSKGSFLSYNEQFFGPGTRLTVL.

This clonotype is medium-sized in the sample. The chain recombines TRBV20-1 with TRBJ2-2; tentative D call: TRBD1 (6 bases). Germline V gene sequence: CDR1 DFQATT, CDR2 SNEGSKA (reference sequence). V was cut by 3 bases and J by 4 bases, with 9 bases left in between. The CDR3 totals 13 residues. The CDR3 is CSASRTVTGELFF. The CDR3 nucleotides are TGCAGTGCTAGTCGGACAGTCACCGGGGAGCTGTTTTTT.